These 2 T cell receptor beta chains originate from one sample sequenced in a study of response to subunit inactivated influenza vaccine. TCRdb fed the RT-PCR reads into MiXCR, producing one record per CDR3 protein. The table records more than 450,000 distinct CDR3 sequences, over 9.5% of them present only once. The material sequenced was PBMCs from blood, taken on the day of vaccination. These receptors all stem from a man in his fifties or sixties who received an inactivated influenza vaccine.

This clonotype occurred many times. The chain combines TRBV20-1 with TRBJ2-2; TRBD1 matches 7 bases. Trimming took 4 bases from V and 4 from J; bases not matched to a gene: 0. The CDR3 extends over 12 amino acids. Germline V gene data show CDR1 as DFQATT and CDR2 as SNEGSKA (reference sequence). The CDR3, as DNA: TGCAGTGCTACAGGGGGCACCGGGGAGCTGTTTTTT. It encodes CSATGGTGELFF.

This clonotype was recorded at least ten times. This chain links TRBV5-1 with TRBJ1-1; D not resolved. CDR1 and CDR2 (germline): SGHRS, YFSETQ. This CDR3 has 14 residues. V was trimmed by 0 bases and J by 1 base, leaving 7 bases between them. The chain's CDR3 is CASSLEPANTEAFF. The CDR3 DNA sequence: TGCGCCAGCAGCTTGGAGCCGGCGAACACTGAAGCTTTCTTT.